The 24 T cell receptor beta chains reported below all come from one sample, sequenced in a study of T cell repertoires in cytomegalovirus infection. Each CDR3 protein gets one entry after TCRdb re-called the reads with MiXCR. The profile shows 400,000 or so distinct CDR3 sequences, around 32% of them singletons. Material: PBMCs. These receptors all come from a human donor in good health (CMV status not recorded). Some clones in this sample may be carry-over from other donors' samples.

Worth noting for this clonotype: Lacking the conserved final phenylalanine or tryptophan, this CDR3 likely reflects a read error. The chain employs TRBV20-1 and TRBJ2-5; tentatively, D is TRBD1 or TRBD2 (6 bases each). Germline values: CDR1 DFQATT, CDR2 SNEGSKA (reference sequence). The CDR3 runs 14 residues. V dropped 6 bases and J dropped 2 bases, with 16 bases sitting between them. In DNA form, the CDR3 reads TGCAGTGCAGGGGCGGGGACAACACAAGAGACCCAGTACTTA. Its translation is CSAGAGTTQETQYL.

This clonotype was counted a few times. This chain links TRBV15 with TRBJ2-2; a possible D gene is TRBD2 (5 bases). V was pared by 6 bases and J by 3 bases, with 17 bases between. Germline V gene lookup returns CDR1 LNHNV and CDR2 YYDKDF (reference sequence). This CDR3 has 16 amino acids. CDR3 sequence (DNA): TGTGCCACCAGAGAAGACCGGGCGAGGGACACCGGGGAGCTGTTTTTT. Protein sequence: CATREDRARDTGELFF.

This clonotype was seen at least ten times. The genes are TRBV6-1 and TRBJ2-7; the D gene is possibly TRBD1 (6 bases). This CDR3 has 15 residues. V lost 7 bases and J 3 bases, leaving 19 bases between the germline ends. Germline assignment: CDR1 MNHNS and CDR2 SASEGT. CDR3 region: CASTPARTGNYEQYF. The CDR3 DNA reads TGTGCCAGCACCCCCGCGCGAACAGGGAACTACGAGCAGTACTTC.

This sequence joins TRBV5-5 and TRBJ1-1; 10 bases match TRBD1. V dropped 4 bases and J dropped 6; count of bases not matched to a gene: 3. This CDR3 has 13 amino acids. Germline loops: CDR1 SGHKS, CDR2 YYEKEE (reference sequence). CDR3 region: CASSGDRGAEAFF. CDR3 nucleotide sequence: TGTGCCAGCAGCGGGGACAGGGGCGCTGAAGCTTTCTTT. Supplemented by reference TRBV5-5 and TRBJ1-1, the full variable domain reads DAGVTQSPTHLIKTRGQQVTLRCSPISGHKSVSWYQQVLGQGPQFIFQYYEKEERGRGNFPDRFSARQFPNYSSELNVNALLLGDSALYLCASSGDRGAEAFFGQGTRLTVV.

The table lists this clonotype with many counts. The chain is built from TRBV7-2 and TRBJ2-2, with 7 bases aligning to TRBD1. Unmatched junction bases numbered 4, after V lost 5 bases and J lost 1 base. The CDR3 consists of 15 residues. Per the germline V gene, CDR1 is SGHTA and CDR2 is FQGNSA. CDR3 sequence reads: CASSHRQGNTGELFF. CDR3 nucleotide sequence: TGTGCCAGCAGCCACAGACAGGGGAACACCGGGGAGCTGTTTTTT.

This rearrangement joins TRBV4-3 to TRBJ2-1, with TRBD1 identical over 7 bases. Unmatched junction bases numbered 5, after V lost 1 base and J lost 8 bases. The CDR3 consists of 14 residues. From germline, CDR1 is LGHNA and CDR2 YSLEER. CDR3 amino acids: CASSQVRTGDEQFF. DNA for the CDR3: TGCGCCAGCAGCCAAGTCCGGACAGGAGATGAGCAGTTCTTC.

This clonotype occurred a few times. V and J are TRBV5-5 and TRBJ1-3; TRBD1 aligns across 7 bases. Germline V gene lookup returns CDR1 SGHKS and CDR2 YYEKEE (reference sequence). With V trimmed by 7 bases and J by 2 bases, 3 bases remained unmatched. CDR3 length: 13 residues. For the CDR3, the DNA is TGTGCCAGCGCCACAGGGGCTGGAAACACCATATATTTT. Residues: CASATGAGNTIYF. The entire variable domain, with the rest obtained from reference TRBV5-5 and TRBJ1-3, is as follows: DAGVTQSPTHLIKTRGQQVTLRCSPISGHKSVSWYQQVLGQGPQFIFQYYEKEERGRGNFPDRFSARQFPNYSSELNVNALLLGDSALYLCASATGAGNTIYFGEGSWLTVV.

The chain recombines TRBV27 with TRBJ1-2; 7 nucleotides agree with TRBD1. Trimming took 3 bases from V and 10 from J; bases not matched to a gene: 14. CDR3 length: 15 amino acids. Per germline, CDR1 MNHEY and CDR2 SMNVEV (reference sequence). CDR3 bases: TGTGCCAGCAGTTTTGTGACAGGGTCCCTTGTTGACTACACCTTC. Protein: CASSFVTGSLVDYTF.

This clonotype was seen more than once but under ten times. The gene calls are TRBV7-6 and TRBJ1-4, with D hard to call. The CDR3 runs to 15 residues. Germline V gene data show CDR1 as SGHVS and CDR2 as FNYEAQ. Trimming removed 2 bases at V and 8 bases at J, with 15 bases between. CDR3 bases: TGTGCCAGCAGCTTACGACTACAAGTGGGCGAAAAACTGTTTTTT. Its translation is CASSLRLQVGEKLFF.

This clonotype was seen a few times. The V and J genes are TRBV20-1 and TRBJ2-1, with D perhaps matching TRBD2 (5 bases). This CDR3 has 13 amino acids. The V end was cut by 1 base, the J end by 2 bases, with 6 bases between. Germline V gives CDR1 DFQATT, CDR2 SNEGSKA (reference sequence). CDR3 residues: CSARALAYNEQFF. CDR3 in DNA: TGCAGTGCTAGAGCACTAGCCTACAATGAGCAGTTCTTC.

Many counts were recorded for this clonotype. V usage is TRBV7-8 and J usage is TRBJ1-3; a weak D match, TRBD1 (5 bases). V was trimmed by 1 base and J by 4 bases, leaving 14 bases between them. The V gene's germline CDR1 is SGHVS and CDR2 FQNEAQ. CDR3 size: 16 residues. CDR3 loop: CASSLGGRVTGNTIYF. The CDR3 nucleotides read TGTGCCAGCAGCTTAGGCGGCAGGGTTACGGGAAACACCATATATTTT.

The chain joins TRBV12-3 or TRBV12-4 to TRBJ1-2; no reliable D call. The CDR3 length is 14 residues. Trimming removed 6 bases at V and 4 bases at J, with 15 bases between. CDR3 DNA sequence: TGTGCCAGCAGCTCAATACCCCGTCGCTATGGCTACACCTTC. As protein: CASSSIPRRYGYTF.

Comment on this clonotype: One base away lies a much larger clone, so this may be a sequencing read error. The chain couples TRBV7-2 to TRBJ1-6; perhaps TRBD1 as D (6 bases). The CDR3 runs 16 residues. Germline assignment: CDR1 SGHTA and CDR2 FQGNSA. The CDR3, as DNA: TGTGCCAGCAGCTTTCCGGACAGCTCCTATAATTCACCCCTCCCCTTT. This codes for CASSFPDSSYNSPLPF.

Concerning this clonotype: At one end, the junction sequence differs from germline, possibly due to a read error. The rearrangement links TRBV7-6 to TRBJ2-3, with 9 bases aligning to TRBD2. The germline V gene has CDR1 SGHVS and CDR2 FNYEAQ. This CDR3 region has 20 residues. The CDR3 DNA reads TGTGCCAGCAGCCGGACGACTAGCGGTCGGGGGACGGTAGGCACAGATACGAAGTATTTT. This gives the protein CASSRTTSGRGTVGTDTKYF.

The V and J genes are TRBV18 and TRBJ2-2; a weak D match, TRBD1 (7 bases). The ends were cut back, 2 bases at V and 2 bases at J, with 18 bases in the middle. Per the germline V gene, CDR1 is KGHSH and CDR2 is LQKENI. This CDR3 is built from 18 residues. The CDR3 DNA sequence: TGTGCCAGCTCACCAGCGGGACAGAGTCCCAAAAACACCGGGGAGCTGTTTTTT. Translating gives CASSPAGQSPKNTGELFF. Together with reference TRBV18 and TRBJ2-2, the CDR3 gives the full variable domain: NAGVMQNPRHLVRRRGQEARLRCSPMKGHSHVYWYRQLPEEGLKFMVYLQKENIIDESGMPKERFSAEFPKEGPSILRIQQVVRGDSAAYFCASSPAGQSPKNTGELFFGEGSRLTVL.

This clonotype was seen only a few times. The V and J genes are TRBV7-9 and TRBJ2-5; the D gene is possibly TRBD1 (5 bases). The CDR3 length is 12 residues. Germline CDR1 SEHNR, CDR2 FQNEAQ (reference sequence). Trimming stripped 7 bases from V and 4 bases from J, with 10 bases between. The CDR3 sequence: CASTGATETQYF. CDR3 coding DNA: TGTGCCAGCACTGGGGCCACAGAGACCCAGTACTTC.

The sample holds a few counts of this clonotype. The CDR3 DNA is TGTGCCACCAGTGACGTAAAACTTGGGACAGGGGGCGATGGGGCCAACGTCCTGACTTTC. Its protein product is CATSDVKLGTGGDGANVLTF. The V and J genes are TRBV24-1 and TRBJ2-6; TRBD1 agrees at 12 bases. Trimming at V came to 4 bases and at J to 3 bases, leaving 12 bases not matched to a gene. Per the germline V gene, CDR1 is KGHDR and CDR2 is SFDVKD. The length of the CDR3 is 20 residues.

The chain recombines TRBV15 with TRBJ1-5, with D hard to call. The CDR3 runs 14 residues. Germline CDR1 reads LNHNV; CDR2 reads YYDKDF (reference sequence). Trimming removed 1 base at V and 5 bases at J, with 9 bases between. In nucleotides, the CDR3 is TGTGCCACCAGCAGAGTAGTGGTTGATCAGCCCCAGCATTTT. Encoded protein: CATSRVVVDQPQHF.

The gene calls are TRBV7-8 and TRBJ1-5; D is ambiguous. There are 15 residues in the CDR3. Germline V gene sequence: CDR1 SGHVS, CDR2 FQNEAQ. V gave up 4 bases and J gave up 6 bases, with 16 bases separating them. The CDR3, as DNA: TGTGCCAGCAGCTCAAGGGCCATGTGGGGTCAGCCCCAGCATTTT. Protein product: CASSSRAMWGQPQHF.

In its sample, this clonotype was seen a few times. The chain has TRBV24-1 and TRBJ2-3; D not resolved. The CDR3 spans 16 residues. Germline loops: CDR1 KGHDR, CDR2 SFDVKD. V lost 3 bases and J 3 bases, leaving 15 bases between the germline ends. The CDR3 DNA reads TGTGCCACCAGTGATCCTTCGGAGCGTGGGACAGATACGCAGTATTTT. This encodes CATSDPSERGTDTQYF.

This clonotype was seen more than once but under ten times. J is TRBJ2-1 and V is TRBV20-1; D might be TRBD2 (6 bases). The germline CDR1 and CDR2 sequences are DFQATT and SNEGSKA (reference sequence). The V end lost 4 bases, the J end lost 0 bases, and 19 bases lay between the germline ends. The CDR3 extends over 17 amino acids. The CDR3 loop reads CSATNLLLASSYNEQFF. The CDR3, as DNA: TGCAGTGCTACCAACCTCCTTCTAGCGTCCTCCTACAATGAGCAGTTCTTC.

The chain couples TRBV7-9 to TRBJ2-3; no reliable D call. The CDR3 has 14 amino acids. V dropped 6 bases and J dropped 3 bases, with 13 bases sitting between them. Per the germline V gene, CDR1 is SEHNR and CDR2 is FQNEAQ (reference sequence). DNA for the CDR3: TGTGCCAGCAGGTGCCCTAAGTGGACAGATACGCAGTATTTT. It specifies CASRCPKWTDTQYF.

The chain combines TRBV2 with TRBJ1-5, with a weak D call TRBD1 (5 bases). The length of the CDR3 is 15 residues. The germline V and J ends were trimmed by 3 bases and 0 bases, with 9 bases remaining between them. Germline-derived CDR1 and CDR2 are SNHLY and FYNNEI. The DNA for the CDR3 is TGTGCCAGCAGTGACAGAGGGGCTAGCAATCAGCCCCAGCATTTT. Its protein is CASSDRGASNQPQHF.

This clonotype was observed a few times. This chain uses TRBV3-1 with TRBJ2-7; 9 bases map to TRBD2. Trimming took 0 bases from V and 3 from J; bases not matched to a gene: 15. The V gene's germline CDR1 is LGHDT and CDR2 YNNKEL (reference sequence). The CDR3 length is 19 residues. The CDR3 is CASSQDKAPLAGTFYEQYF. CDR3 bases: TGTGCCAGCAGCCAAGATAAGGCGCCCCTAGCGGGGACCTTCTACGAGCAGTACTTC.